Listed below are T cell receptor beta chains from one sample, sequenced in a study of T cell responses to AZD1222 COVID-19 vaccine. Measured with immunoSEQ multiplex PCR; TCRdb has only the in-frame clones, and not every one. Of more than 140,000 clones listed, approximately 90% are singletons. The sequencing here drew on peripheral blood, taken on day 0 of AZD1222 vaccination. These receptors all come from an adult in good health. CDR3s include the opening cysteine and the closing phenylalanine or tryptophan. The D gene is left open where the match is weak. Some rows have no size entry. The others give once, few or many, or a class for an expanded clone.

clone size,V gene,D gene,J gene,CDR3 DNA,CDR3 protein
NA,TRBV2,NA,TRBJ1-5,TGTGCCAGCACTGTATTTAGCAATCAGCCCCAGCATTTT,CASTVFSNQPQHF
NA,TRBV23-1,TRBD2,TRBJ2-7,TGCGCCAGCAGTCAAGGGACTAGCGGGCGAGCCTACGAGCAGTACTTC,CASSQGTSGRAYEQYF
NA,TRBV2,TRBD2,TRBJ2-1,TGTGCCAGCAGGAGGACTAGCGGGCTCTCCAATGAGCAGTTCTTC,CASRRTSGLSNEQFF
NA,TRBV14,NA,TRBJ1-2,TGTGCCAGCAGCGGACGGACCCTCACCTTC,CASSGRTLTF
NA,TRBV27,TRBD1,TRBJ2-7,TGTGCCAGCAGTTTAAGGACAGGGAGAGAGCAGTACTTC,CASSLRTGREQYF
once,TRBV5-1,NA,TRBJ2-4,TGCGCCAGCAGATCGGCAGGGGACAAAAACATTCAGTACTTC,CASRSAGDKNIQYF
few,TRBV11-3,NA,TRBJ1-1,TGTGCCAGCAGCTTAGGTGGGAACACTGAAGCTTTCTTT,CASSLGGNTEAFF
NA,TRBV7-2,NA,TRBJ1-1,TGTGCCAGCAGCAGACCCGGGGAACGAGCTTTCTTT,CASSRPGERAFF
NA,TRBV7-7,TRBD1,TRBJ2-7,TGTGCTAGCAGTTCGGGGACAGGGATGGTCTACGAGCAGTACTTC,CASSSGTGMVYEQYF
NA,TRBV13,NA,TRBJ2-7,TGTGCCAGCAGCGCGTACTACGAGCAGTACTTC,CASSAYYEQYF
NA,TRBV5-1,TRBD1,TRBJ2-4,TGCGCCAGCAGCCGGACAGGGATTGAAGGCATTCAGTACTTC,CASSRTGIEGIQYF
NA,TRBV6-5,TRBD2,TRBJ2-4,TGTGCCAGCAGCCCGTTAGCGGGCCTGGGAGACATTCAGTACTTC,CASSPLAGLGDIQYF
NA,TRBV2,NA,TRBJ2-7,TGTGCCAGCAGGCGGACATCCAACTACGAGCAGTACTTC,CASRRTSNYEQYF
NA,TRBV3-1/TRBV3-2,NA,TRBJ1-2,TGTGCCAGCAGCCTCGGACAGTCGGGTGGCTACACCTTC,CASSLGQSGGYTF
NA,TRBV11-1,NA,TRBJ2-5,TGTGCCAGCAGCTTAGCGATGTTTCAAGAGACCCAGTACTTC,CASSLAMFQETQYF
NA,TRBV10-2,NA,TRBJ1-1,TGCGCCAGCAGTGAGCGTGAGAACACTGAAGCTTTCTTT,CASSERENTEAFF
NA,TRBV28,NA,TRBJ1-5,TGTGCCAGCGGGGGGGGAGAGACTTATCAGCCCCAGCATTTT,CASGGGETYQPQHF
NA,TRBV19,TRBD2,TRBJ2-3,TGTGCCAGTAGTCCCGGGATTCGGCGGGAGAGCACAGATACGCAGTATTTT,CASSPGIRRESTDTQYF
NA,TRBV30,NA,TRBJ1-5,TGTGCCTGGAGTGTAGATGGACATAGCAATCAGCCCCAGCATTTT,CAWSVDGHSNQPQHF
NA,TRBV19,TRBD1,TRBJ2-2,TGTGCCAGTAGCCCCGGGACAGGGAACACCGGGGAGCTGTTTTTT,CASSPGTGNTGELFF
NA,TRBV24-1,NA,TRBJ2-2,TGTGCCACCAGTGATTTAAAGGGGTGGGACACCGGGGAGCTGTTTTTT,CATSDLKGWDTGELFF
NA,TRBV14,TRBD1,TRBJ2-3,TGTGCCAGCAGCCAAGAACGACAGGGGGCAACAGATACGCAGTATTTT,CASSQERQGATDTQYF
NA,TRBV4-2,TRBD1,TRBJ2-7,TGTGCCAGCAGCCAAGTAAGTACAGGGGCCTACGAGCAGTACTTC,CASSQVSTGAYEQYF
NA,TRBV27,TRBD1,TRBJ1-5,TGTGCCAGCAGCCTACAGGGGTACACTCAGCCCCAGCATTTT,CASSLQGYTQPQHF
NA,TRBV6-1,TRBD1,TRBJ1-1,TGTGCCAGCAGGGAAGGGACAGGGAACACTGAAGCTTTCTTT,CASREGTGNTEAFF
once,TRBV27,NA,TRBJ2-1,TGTGCCAGCAGTTTCCGGGAACGAAATGAGCAGTTCTTC,CASSFRERNEQFF
NA,TRBV11-3,NA,TRBJ2-5,TGTGCCAGCAGCTCGGACCAACTACAAGAGACCCAGTACTTC,CASSSDQLQETQYF
NA,TRBV19,NA,TRBJ1-2,TGTGCCAGTAGTCTGGAGGTCGTGTCAGGCGGCTACACCTTC,CASSLEVVSGGYTF
NA,TRBV5-1,NA,TRBJ1-6,TGCGCCAGCAGCTTGGCAGGCTCGGGAAATTCACCCCTCCACTTT,CASSLAGSGNSPLHF
NA,TRBV4-1,NA,TRBJ1-4,TGCGCCAGCAGCCAAGCTCGGAGGGGGGCCGCTAATGAAAAACTGTTTTTT,CASSQARRGAANEKLFF
NA,TRBV5-4,NA,TRBJ1-2,TGTGCCAGCAGCGGGGGACTGTACGACTATGGCTACACCTTC,CASSGGLYDYGYTF
NA,TRBV11-3,NA,TRBJ1-1,TGTGCCAGCAGCTTGTCTCAAGTGCTGGAGGACACTGAAGCTTTCTTT,CASSLSQVLEDTEAFF
NA,TRBV5-6,NA,TRBJ2-3,TGTGCCAGCAGCTTGGATCGGAGGGCGCAGTATTTT,CASSLDRRAQYF
once,TRBV28,NA,TRBJ1-4,TGTGCCAGCAGCCTTAATGAAAAACTGTTTTTT,CASSLNEKLFF
NA,TRBV12-3/TRBV12-4,NA,TRBJ2-7,TGTGCCAGCAGTCGTAGGCTCGAGCAGTACTTC,CASSRRLEQYF
NA,TRBV7-8,NA,TRBJ1-3,TGTGCCAGCAGTCTTGTAGGCATTAGCTCTGGAAACACCATATATTTT,CASSLVGISSGNTIYF
NA,TRBV7-9,NA,TRBJ2-6,TGTGCCAGCAGCCGGCTATCGGGCTCTGGGGCCAACGTCCTGACTTTC,CASSRLSGSGANVLTF
NA,TRBV7-9,NA,TRBJ2-7,TGTGCCAGCAGCCTAGATCATTCGGTCTACGAGCAGTACTTC,CASSLDHSVYEQYF
NA,TRBV18,TRBD1,TRBJ1-4,TGTGCCAGCTCACCACAGCAGGGGGTGATGGCTAATGAAAAACTGTTTTTT,CASSPQQGVMANEKLFF
NA,TRBV21-1,NA,TRBJ1-2,TGTGCCAGCAGCAAAGACCCTCGACTGGACAGGGCGAACTATGGCTACACCTTC,CASSKDPRLDRANYGYTF
once,TRBV18,NA,TRBJ2-1,TGTGCCAGCTCACCACCGAGGGGTGGGGAGCAGTTCTTC,CASSPPRGGEQFF
NA,TRBV7-2,NA,TRBJ1-2,TGTGCCAGCAGCTTAGGAGGTAGGCGCTCCTACACCTTC,CASSLGGRRSYTF
NA,TRBV18,NA,TRBJ2-5,TGTGCCAGCTCACCTCTCTCTGAAGAGACCCAGTACTTC,CASSPLSEETQYF
NA,TRBV7-2,NA,TRBJ1-6,TGTGCCAGCAGCACGGATACAGGTCGTTCACCCCTCCACTTT,CASSTDTGRSPLHF
NA,TRBV9,NA,TRBJ1-3,TGTGCCAGCAGCGTACGCCCGTTGGTTGGGGCCTCCTCTGGAAACACCATATATTTT,CASSVRPLVGASSGNTIYF
few,TRBV4-2,NA,TRBJ1-3,TGTGCCAGCAGCCAAGATGAAAGCTCTGGAAACACCATATATTTT,CASSQDESSGNTIYF
NA,TRBV6-1,TRBD1,TRBJ1-5,TGTGCCAGCAGTCCAGGGACAGGGGGCAATCAGCCCCAGCATTTT,CASSPGTGGNQPQHF
NA,TRBV29-1,NA,TRBJ1-1,TGCAGCGTCCCAAAGATCATGAACACTGAAGCTTTCTTT,CSVPKIMNTEAFF
NA,TRBV12-5,TRBD2,TRBJ2-1,TGTGCTAGTGGTTTGAGCGGGGGTCAGGGGTACAATGAGCAGTTCTTC,CASGLSGGQGYNEQFF
medium-sized,TRBV28,TRBD2,TRBJ2-7,TGTGCCAGCAGTTATCTAGCGGGGGGGTTTTCCTACGAGCAGTACTTC,CASSYLAGGFSYEQYF
NA,TRBV27,TRBD1,TRBJ2-7,TGTGCCAGCAGCTTAACCGGGACAGGGAATTACGACGAGCAGTACTTC,CASSLTGTGNYDEQYF
NA,TRBV24-1,TRBD1,TRBJ2-1,TGTGCCACCAGTGGCGACAGGGGGCCAAGGAATGAGCAGTTCTTC,CATSGDRGPRNEQFF
NA,TRBV7-2,TRBD2,TRBJ2-7,TGTGCCAGCAGTAAGGGAGGGGCTGCCTACTACGAGCAGTACTTC,CASSKGGAAYYEQYF